Sequencing of this T cell receptor beta chain was carried out in a study of identical twins. This CDR3 spans 13 amino acids. J gave up 5 bases and V 6 bases, and 5 bases lay outside the gene matches. From germline, CDR1 is MNHEY and CDR2 SMNVEV (reference sequence). In TCRdb, the 5' RACE reads were re-called with MiXCR into one record per CDR3 protein. This sample has some 440,000 distinct CDR3 sequences; 20% to 30% occur once, and the top ten carry roughly 2.8%. This same sample was also part of a study on T cells expressing NK-cell markers.

This clonotype originated in a young woman in good health. The sample consisted of CD4+ T cells sorted from blood. The chain employs TRBV27 and TRBJ2-7, with TRBD1 matching over 9 bases. This CDR3 reads CASRYRGLDEQYF. In nucleotides, the CDR3 is TGTGCCAGCAGGTACAGGGGGCTCGACGAGCAGTACTTC.